A single sample gave rise to the 14 T cell receptor beta chains below, sequenced in a study of control samples from healthy donors and cancer patients. The method was immunoSEQ multiplex PCR; TCRdb's version includes in-frame clones alone and lacks a portion of them. This sample has approximately 110,000 clones; 90% occur once, and the top ten carry 4% to 4.5%. The material sequenced was blood. These receptors were obtained from a human donor in good health. The donor label of this sample is uncertain.

V usage is TRBV19 and J usage is TRBJ2-7; D is undetermined. Germline V gives CDR1 LNHDA, CDR2 SQIVND (reference sequence). The CDR3 sequence is 12 residues long. Trimming removed 2 bases from V and 7 bases from J, with 9 bases in between. The DNA of the CDR3 is TGTGCCAGTAGTATATTGAATGGGGAGCAGTACTTC. Translating it yields CASSILNGEQYF. The complete variable domain, with remaining parts taken from reference TRBV19 and TRBJ2-7, reads DGGITQSPKYLFRKEGQNVTLSCEQNLNHDAMYWYRQDPGQGLRLIYYSQIVNDFQKGDIAEGYSVSREKKESFPLTVTSAQKNPTAFYLCASSILNGEQYFGPGTRLTVT.

The chain couples TRBV2 to TRBJ1-5; D is undetermined. The length of the CDR3 is 15 residues. Trimming shortened V by 0 bases and J by 5 bases, and 11 bases separated the two germline ends. CDR1 is SNHLY, CDR2 FYNNEI, per germline. As DNA, the CDR3 is TGTGCCAGCAGTGAAGCGCCAGGAGCTTATCAGCCCCAGCATTTT. It is translated as CASSEAPGAYQPQHF.

The chain combines TRBV12-2 with TRBJ2-7; the D call TRBD1 from the table was never checked on the DNA. TRBV12-2 is annotated as a pseudogene. The CDR3 covers 15 residues. CDR3 sequence reads: CASRLAMTGAGEQYF. The DNA for the CDR3 is TGTGCAAGTCGCTTAGCGATGACAGGGGCTGGCGAGCAGTACTTC.

This clone has more than one count but fewer than ten. The CDR3, as DNA: TGCGCCAGCAGTCGGGACAGTTCTGACTCACCCCTCCACTTT. Translated: CASSRDSSDSPLHF. The genes are TRBV5-1 and TRBJ1-6, with TRBD1 matching 7 bases. Per germline, CDR1 SGHRS and CDR2 YFSETQ. This CDR3 is 14 amino acids long. The junction had 9 bases not matched to a gene; V was cut back by 5 bases and J by 10 bases.

The CDR3 here is CASISSGSYEQYF. CDR3 nucleotide sequence: TGTGCCAGCATCTCTAGCGGATCCTACGAGCAGTACTTC. The chain employs TRBV27 and TRBJ2-7, with 7 positions matching TRBD2. There are 13 residues in the CDR3. The germline gives CDR1 MNHEY, CDR2 SMNVEV (reference sequence). After removal of 7 bases from V and 1 base from J, the junction contained 4 bases not matched to a gene.

Comment on this clone: Compared with germline, one end of the junction differs, possibly owing to a read error. The chain links TRBV28 to TRBJ1-4, with 7 bases matching TRBD1. Germline V gene data show CDR1 as MDHEN and CDR2 as SYDVKM. The CDR3 is 14 amino acids. The CDR3: CASRETGAEKKVFF. The CDR3 nucleotides are TGTGCCAGCAGGGAAACAGGGGCCGAGAAAAAAGTGTTTTTT.

The chain combines TRBV24-1 with TRBJ2-7, with D perhaps matching TRBD1 (6 bases). The CDR3 contains 13 residues. The V gene's germline CDR1 is KGHDR and CDR2 SFDVKD. The V gene lost 2 bases and the J gene lost 6 bases, with 10 bases spanning the gap. This CDR3 reads CATSDSRTAEQYF. Here the CDR3 DNA reads TGTGCCACCAGTGATTCCCGGACAGCCGAGCAGTACTTC.

The CDR3 nucleotides are TGCGCCAGCAGTGAATGGGACAGGCTAGGCAATCAGCCCCAGCATTTT. Amino acids: CASSEWDRLGNQPQHF. The rearrangement links TRBV10-2 to TRBJ1-5; 8 positions match TRBD1. CDR1 is WSHSY and CDR2 is SAAADI in the germline V gene. CDR3 length: 16 residues. V was clipped by 3 bases and J by 2 bases; unmatched bases: 6.

The V gene is TRBV9, the J gene TRBJ2-5; D unresolved. From germline, CDR1 is SGDLS and CDR2 YYNGEE. This CDR3 spans 15 amino acids. The ends were cut back, 2 bases at V and 0 bases at J, with 11 bases in the middle. The chain's CDR3 is CASSVGTAYQETQYF. CDR3 coding DNA: TGTGCCAGCAGCGTGGGTACAGCGTACCAAGAGACCCAGTACTTC.

This chain connects TRBV7-6 to TRBJ1-1, with a weak D call TRBD1 (5 bases). This CDR3 contains 16 residues. CDR1 and CDR2 from the germline V gene are SGHVS and FNYEAQ. V was cut by 1 base and J by 3 bases, with 15 bases left in between. CDR3 in DNA: TGTGCCAGCAGCTTAGTTGTTGGGCCGACAGACACTGAAGCTTTCTTT. Amino acid sequence: CASSLVVGPTDTEAFF.

This chain connects TRBV5-4 to TRBJ2-5, with 10 bases identical to TRBD2. Germline V gene lookup returns CDR1 SGHNT and CDR2 YYREEE (reference sequence). Trimming took 9 bases from V and 1 from J; bases not matched to a gene: 3. The CDR3 runs 13 residues. CDR3 bases: TGTGCCACGACTAGCGGGTCCCAAGAGACCCAGTACTTC. Translating gives CATTSGSQETQYF. The complete variable domain, with remaining parts taken from reference TRBV5-4 and TRBJ2-5, reads ETGVTQSPTHLIKTRGQQVTLRCSSQSGHNTVSWYQQALGQGPQFIFQYYREEENGRGNFPPRFSGLQFPNYSSELNVNALELDDSALYLCATTSGSQETQYFGPGTRLLVL.

The V gene is TRBV18, the J gene TRBJ1-2; TRBD1 agrees at 8 bases. The CDR3 runs to 15 residues. Germline CDR1 is KGHSH and CDR2 is LQKENI. J lost 8 bases, V lost 8 bases, and 16 bases had no gene match. The DNA for the CDR3 is TGTGCCAGCAGGCCCGACGGGCAGGGGGCGAACGGCTACACCTTC. Translating gives CASRPDGQGANGYTF.

The chain is built from TRBV5-4 and TRBJ1-2; no clear D gene. Germline assignment: CDR1 SGHNT and CDR2 YYREEE (reference sequence). V was clipped by 0 bases and J by 2 bases, with 8 bases between them. The CDR3 runs to 14 residues. CDR3 in amino acids: CASSLDSTNYGYTF. The CDR3 DNA reads as TGTGCCAGCAGCTTGGACAGTACGAACTATGGCTACACCTTC.

This CDR3 reads CASSVGAGRNQPQHF. The CDR3 coding sequence is TGTGCCAGCAGCGTAGGGGCAGGGAGGAATCAGCCCCAGCATTTT. The chain uses TRBV9 and TRBJ1-5; D perhaps matches TRBD1 (5 bases). In germline, CDR1 is SGDLS, CDR2 YYNGEE. The CDR3 loop spans 15 amino acids. The germline V and J ends were trimmed by 0 bases and 4 bases, with 11 bases remaining between them. The full variable domain, rest sourced from reference TRBV9 and TRBJ1-5, is DSGVTQTPKHLITATGQRVTLRCSPRSGDLSVYWYQQSLDQGLQFLIQYYNGEERAKGNILERFSAQQFPDLHSELNLSSLELGDSALYFCASSVGAGRNQPQHFGDGTRLSIL.